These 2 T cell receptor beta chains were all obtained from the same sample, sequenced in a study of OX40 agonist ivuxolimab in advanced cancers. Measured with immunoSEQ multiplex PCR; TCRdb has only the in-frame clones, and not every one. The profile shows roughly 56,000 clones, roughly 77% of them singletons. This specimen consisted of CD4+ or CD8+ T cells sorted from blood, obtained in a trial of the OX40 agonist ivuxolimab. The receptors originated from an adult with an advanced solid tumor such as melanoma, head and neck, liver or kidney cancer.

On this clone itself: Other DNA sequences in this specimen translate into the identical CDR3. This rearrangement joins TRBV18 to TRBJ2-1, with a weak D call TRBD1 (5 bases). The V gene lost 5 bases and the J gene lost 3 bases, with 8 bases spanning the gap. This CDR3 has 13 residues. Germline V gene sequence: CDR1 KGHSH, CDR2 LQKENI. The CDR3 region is CASSSDSYNEQFF. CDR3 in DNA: TGTGCCAGCTCATCAGACAGCTACAATGAGCAGTTCTTC.

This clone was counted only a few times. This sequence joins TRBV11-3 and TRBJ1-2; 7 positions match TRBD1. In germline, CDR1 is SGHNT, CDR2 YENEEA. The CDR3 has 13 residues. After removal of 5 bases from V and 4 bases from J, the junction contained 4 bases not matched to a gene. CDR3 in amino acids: CASSPGQVYGYTF. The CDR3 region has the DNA TGTGCCAGCAGCCCTGGACAGGTCTATGGCTACACCTTC. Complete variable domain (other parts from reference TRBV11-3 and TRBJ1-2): EAGVVQSPRYKIIEKKQPVAFWCNPISGHNTLYWYLQNLGQGPELLIRYENEEAVDDSQLPKDRFSAERLKGVDSTLKIQPAELGDSAVYLCASSPGQVYGYTFGSGTRLTVV.